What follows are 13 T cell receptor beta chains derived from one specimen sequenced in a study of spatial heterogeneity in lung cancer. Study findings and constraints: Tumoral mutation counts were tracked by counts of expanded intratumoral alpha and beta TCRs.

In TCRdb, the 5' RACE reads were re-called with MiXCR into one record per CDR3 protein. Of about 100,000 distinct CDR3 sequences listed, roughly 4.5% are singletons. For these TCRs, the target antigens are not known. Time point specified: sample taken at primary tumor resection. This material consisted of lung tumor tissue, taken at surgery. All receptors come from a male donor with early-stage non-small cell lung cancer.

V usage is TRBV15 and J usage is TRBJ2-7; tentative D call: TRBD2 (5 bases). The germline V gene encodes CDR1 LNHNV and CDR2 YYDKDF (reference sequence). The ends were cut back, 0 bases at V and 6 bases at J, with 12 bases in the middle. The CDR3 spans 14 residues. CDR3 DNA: TGTGCCACCAGCAGAGATCGAGCTAGCCCCGAGCAGTACTTC. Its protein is CATSRDRASPEQYF.

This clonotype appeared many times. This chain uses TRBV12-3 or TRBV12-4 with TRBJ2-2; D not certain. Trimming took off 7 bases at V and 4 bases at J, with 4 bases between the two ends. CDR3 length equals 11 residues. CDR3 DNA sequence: TGTGCCAGCACCTTCACCGGGGAGCTGTTTTTT. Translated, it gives CASTFTGELFF.

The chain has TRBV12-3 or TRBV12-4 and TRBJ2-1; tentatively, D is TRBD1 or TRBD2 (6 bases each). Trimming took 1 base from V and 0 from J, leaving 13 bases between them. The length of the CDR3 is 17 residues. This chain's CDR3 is CASSLGGAGSSYNEQFF. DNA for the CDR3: TGTGCCAGCAGTTTAGGGGGGGCTGGTAGCTCCTACAATGAGCAGTTCTTC.

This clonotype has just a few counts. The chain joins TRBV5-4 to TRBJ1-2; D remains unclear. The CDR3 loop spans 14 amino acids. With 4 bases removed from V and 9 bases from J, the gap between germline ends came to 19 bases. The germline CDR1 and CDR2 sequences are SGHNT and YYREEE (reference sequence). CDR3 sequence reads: CASSPGSTEGSYTF. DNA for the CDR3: TGTGCCAGCAGCCCGGGGTCCACAGAGGGTAGCTACACCTTC.

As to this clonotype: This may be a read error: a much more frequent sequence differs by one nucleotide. The CDR3: CASNQNPGLVNEQYF. The CDR3 bases are TGCGCCAGCAACCAAAACCCAGGACTAGTAAACGAGCAGTACTTC. The V and J genes are TRBV4-1 and TRBJ2-7, with 7 bases that match TRBD2. CDR1 is MGHRA, CDR2 YSYEKL, per germline. This CDR3 is built from 15 residues.

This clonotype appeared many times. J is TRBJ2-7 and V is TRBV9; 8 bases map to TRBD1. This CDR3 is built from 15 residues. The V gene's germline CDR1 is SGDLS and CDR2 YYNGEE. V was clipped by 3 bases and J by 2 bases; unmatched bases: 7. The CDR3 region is CASSARTGLPYEQYF. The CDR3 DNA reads TGTGCCAGCAGCGCTCGGACAGGGCTCCCCTACGAGCAGTACTTC. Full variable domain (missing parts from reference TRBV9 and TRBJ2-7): DSGVTQTPKHLITATGQRVTLRCSPRSGDLSVYWYQQSLDQGLQFLIQYYNGEERAKGNILERFSAQQFPDLHSELNLSSLELGDSALYFCASSARTGLPYEQYFGPGTRLTVT.

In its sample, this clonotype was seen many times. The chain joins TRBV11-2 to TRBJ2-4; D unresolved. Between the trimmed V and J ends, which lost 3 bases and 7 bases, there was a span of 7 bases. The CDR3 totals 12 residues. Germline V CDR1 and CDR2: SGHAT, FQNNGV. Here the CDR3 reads CASSFEMNIQYF. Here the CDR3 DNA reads TGTGCCAGCAGCTTTGAGATGAACATTCAGTACTTC.

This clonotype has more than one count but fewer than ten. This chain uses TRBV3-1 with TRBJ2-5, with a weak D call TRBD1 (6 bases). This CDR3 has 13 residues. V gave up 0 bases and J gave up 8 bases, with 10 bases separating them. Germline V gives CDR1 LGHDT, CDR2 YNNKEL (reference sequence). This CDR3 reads CASSQDQGYTQYF. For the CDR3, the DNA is TGTGCCAGCAGCCAAGATCAGGGGTATACCCAGTACTTC.

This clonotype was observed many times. This CDR3 reads CSGSTSGGGGELFF. CDR3 DNA: TGCAGCGGATCCACTAGCGGTGGCGGCGGGGAGCTGTTTTTT. The V call is TRBV29-1, the J call TRBJ2-2; 8 bases are shared with TRBD2. The trim removed 7 bases at V and 7 bases at J, leaving 11 bases unmatched. This CDR3 contains 14 residues. Germline CDR1 is SQVTM and CDR2 is ANQGSEA.

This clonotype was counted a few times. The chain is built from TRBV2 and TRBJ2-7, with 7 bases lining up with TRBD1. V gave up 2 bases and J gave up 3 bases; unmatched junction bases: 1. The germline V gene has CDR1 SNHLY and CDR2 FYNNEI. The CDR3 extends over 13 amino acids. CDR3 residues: CASSETGVYEQYF. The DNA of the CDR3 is TGTGCCAGCAGTGAAACAGGGGTCTACGAGCAGTACTTC.

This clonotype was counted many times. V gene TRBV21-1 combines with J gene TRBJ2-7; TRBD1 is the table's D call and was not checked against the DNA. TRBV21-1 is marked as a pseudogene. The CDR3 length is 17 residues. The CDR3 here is CASSRHSRGQGTYEQYF. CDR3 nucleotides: TGTGCCAGCAGCCGTCATTCCCGTGGGCAGGGAACCTACGAGCAGTACTTC.

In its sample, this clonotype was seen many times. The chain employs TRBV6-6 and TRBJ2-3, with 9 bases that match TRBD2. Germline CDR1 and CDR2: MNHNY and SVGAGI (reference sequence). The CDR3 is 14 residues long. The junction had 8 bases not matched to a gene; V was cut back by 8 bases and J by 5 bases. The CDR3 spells CASAIAGVGDTQYF. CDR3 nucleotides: TGTGCCAGCGCAATAGCGGGAGTGGGAGATACGCAGTATTTT.

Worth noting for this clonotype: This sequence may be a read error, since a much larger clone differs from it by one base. The CDR3 here is CASSQVLEPSYNSPLHF. The CDR3 DNA sequence: TGTGCCAGCAGCCAAGTGCTGGAGCCCTCCTATAATTCACCCCTCCACTTT. The rearrangement uses TRBV3-1 and TRBJ1-6; no firm D call. The CDR3 contains 17 residues. Germline CDR1 LGHDT, CDR2 YNNKEL (reference sequence). V shed 1 base and J shed 0 bases, with 10 bases lying between them.